A single T cell receptor beta chain is shown here with its context. These data come from a study of blood T cell repertoires in COVID-19. For the study at large: COVID-19 samples collected from the United States, Italy and Spain covered acute and convalescent phases.

V gave up 3 bases and J gave up 6 bases; unmatched junction bases: 5. Germline-derived CDR1 and CDR2 are DFQATT and SNEGSKA (reference sequence). This CDR3 has 13 residues. Participant reports of clinical history set cohort assignment. A PCR-confirmed or clinician-diagnosed COVID-19 case had contacted exposed participants within 2 weeks of entry. Authors' methods: Estimates of nucleated cell counts were drawn from the amplification of reference gene primers. Assay: immunoSEQ multiplex PCR; the TCRdb copy retains only in-frame clones and omits some. V and J calls plus clone size are reproduced from that table; the DNA served to infer D and trimming. In the table there are 130,000 to 150,000 clones, 84% of which are singletons.

The source material was PBMCs or T cells enriched from blood (not recorded which). The J gene is TRBJ1-3, the V gene TRBV20-1, with TRBD1 identical over 7 bases. This TCR came from a woman aged 45-59 years who had been exposed to COVID-19. The chain's CDR3 is CSASLGQLNTIYF. As DNA, the CDR3 is TGCAGTGCTAGTTTGGGACAGCTAAACACCATATATTTT.